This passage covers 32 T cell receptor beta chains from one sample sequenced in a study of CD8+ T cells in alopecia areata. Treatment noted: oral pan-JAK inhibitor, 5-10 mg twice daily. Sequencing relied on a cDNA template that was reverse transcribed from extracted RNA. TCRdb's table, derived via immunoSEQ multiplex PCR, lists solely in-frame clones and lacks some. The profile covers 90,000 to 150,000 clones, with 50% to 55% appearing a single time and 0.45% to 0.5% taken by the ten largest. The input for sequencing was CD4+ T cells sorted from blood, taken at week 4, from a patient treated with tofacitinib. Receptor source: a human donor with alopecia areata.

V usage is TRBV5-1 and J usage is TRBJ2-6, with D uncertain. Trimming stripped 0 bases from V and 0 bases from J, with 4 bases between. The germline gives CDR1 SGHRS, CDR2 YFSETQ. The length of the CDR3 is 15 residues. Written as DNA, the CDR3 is TGCGCCAGCAGCTTGGAGGCCTCTGGGGCCAACGTCCTGACTTTC. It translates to CASSLEASGANVLTF.

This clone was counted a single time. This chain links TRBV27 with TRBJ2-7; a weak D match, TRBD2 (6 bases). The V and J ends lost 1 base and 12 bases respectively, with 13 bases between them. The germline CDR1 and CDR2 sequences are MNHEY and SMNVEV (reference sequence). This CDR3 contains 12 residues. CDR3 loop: CASSLLGGTPYF. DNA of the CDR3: TGTGCCAGCAGTTTATTGGGGGGAACCCCGTACTTC.

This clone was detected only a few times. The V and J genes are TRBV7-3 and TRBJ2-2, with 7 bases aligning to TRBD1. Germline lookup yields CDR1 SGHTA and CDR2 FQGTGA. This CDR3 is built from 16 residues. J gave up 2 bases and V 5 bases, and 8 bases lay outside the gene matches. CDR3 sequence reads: CASSPGGQSNTGELFF. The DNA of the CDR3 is TGTGCCAGCAGCCCTGGGGGACAGTCCAACACCGGGGAGCTGTTTTTT.

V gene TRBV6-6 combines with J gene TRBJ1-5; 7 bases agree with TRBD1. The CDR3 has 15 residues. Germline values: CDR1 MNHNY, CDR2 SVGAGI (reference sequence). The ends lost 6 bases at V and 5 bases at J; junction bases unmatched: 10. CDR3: CASRPRDSLYQPQHF. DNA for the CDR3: TGTGCCAGCAGGCCCCGGGACAGTTTGTATCAGCCCCAGCATTTT.

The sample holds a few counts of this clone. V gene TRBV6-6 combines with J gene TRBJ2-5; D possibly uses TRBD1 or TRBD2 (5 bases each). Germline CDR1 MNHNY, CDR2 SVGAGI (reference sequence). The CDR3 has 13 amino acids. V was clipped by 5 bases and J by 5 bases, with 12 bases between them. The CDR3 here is CASSRDRWETQYF. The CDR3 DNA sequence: TGTGCCAGCAGTCGGGACCGTTGGGAGACCCAGTACTTC.

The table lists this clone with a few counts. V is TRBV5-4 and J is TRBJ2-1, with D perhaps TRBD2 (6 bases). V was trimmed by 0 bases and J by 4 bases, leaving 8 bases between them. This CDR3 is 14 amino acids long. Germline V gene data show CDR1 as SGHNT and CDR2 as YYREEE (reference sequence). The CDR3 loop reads CASSLGDLYNEQFF. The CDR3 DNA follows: TGTGCCAGCAGCTTGGGGGACTTGTACAATGAGCAGTTCTTC.

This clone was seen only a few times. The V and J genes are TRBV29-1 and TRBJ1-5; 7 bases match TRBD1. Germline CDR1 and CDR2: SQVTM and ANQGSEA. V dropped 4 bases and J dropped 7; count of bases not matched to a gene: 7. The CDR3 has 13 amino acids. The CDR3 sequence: CSVGEGAGQPQHF. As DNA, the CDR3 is TGCAGCGTTGGCGAGGGGGCGGGCCAGCCCCAGCATTTT.

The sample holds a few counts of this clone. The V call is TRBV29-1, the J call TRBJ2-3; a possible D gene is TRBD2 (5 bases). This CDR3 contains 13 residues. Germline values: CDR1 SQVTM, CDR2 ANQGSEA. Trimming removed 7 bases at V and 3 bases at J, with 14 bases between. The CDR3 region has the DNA TGCAGCGCCAGGACTTCTGGGACAGATACGCAGTATTTT. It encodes CSARTSGTDTQYF.

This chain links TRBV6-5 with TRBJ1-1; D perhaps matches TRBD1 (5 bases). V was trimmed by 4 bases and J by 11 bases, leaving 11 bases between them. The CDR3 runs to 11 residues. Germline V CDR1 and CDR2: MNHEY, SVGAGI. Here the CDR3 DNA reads TGTGCCAGCAGTTCATGGAGGGGCGCTTTCTTT. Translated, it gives CASSSWRGAFF.

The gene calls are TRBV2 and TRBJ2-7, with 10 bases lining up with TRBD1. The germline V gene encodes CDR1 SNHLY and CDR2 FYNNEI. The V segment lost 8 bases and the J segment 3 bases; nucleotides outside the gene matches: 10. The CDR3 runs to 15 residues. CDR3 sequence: CASHTGTGVGYEQYF. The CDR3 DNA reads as TGTGCCAGCCACACCGGGACAGGGGTAGGCTACGAGCAGTACTTC.

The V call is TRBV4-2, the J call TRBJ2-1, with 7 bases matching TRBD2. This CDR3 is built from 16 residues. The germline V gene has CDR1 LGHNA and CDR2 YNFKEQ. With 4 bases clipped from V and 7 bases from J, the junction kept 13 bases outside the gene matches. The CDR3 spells CASSPHRAGDGNEQFF. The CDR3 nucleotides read TGTGCCAGCAGCCCGCATAGGGCGGGAGATGGGAATGAGCAGTTCTTC.

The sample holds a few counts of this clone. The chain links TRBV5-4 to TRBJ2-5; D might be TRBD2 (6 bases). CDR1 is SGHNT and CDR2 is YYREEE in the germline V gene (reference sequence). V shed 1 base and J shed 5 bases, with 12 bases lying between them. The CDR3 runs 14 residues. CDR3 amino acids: CASSLRTSTETQYF. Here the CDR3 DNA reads TGTGCCAGCAGCTTGAGAACTAGCACGGAGACCCAGTACTTC. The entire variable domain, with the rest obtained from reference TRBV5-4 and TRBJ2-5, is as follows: ETGVTQSPTHLIKTRGQQVTLRCSSQSGHNTVSWYQQALGQGPQFIFQYYREEENGRGNFPPRFSGLQFPNYSSELNVNALELDDSALYLCASSLRTSTETQYFGPGTRLLVL.

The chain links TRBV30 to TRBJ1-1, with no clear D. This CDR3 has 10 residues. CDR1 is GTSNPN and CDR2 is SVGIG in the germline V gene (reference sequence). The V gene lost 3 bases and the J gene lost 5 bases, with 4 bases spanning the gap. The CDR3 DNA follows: TGTGCCTGGAGCAGAACTGAAGCTTTCTTT. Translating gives CAWSRTEAFF.

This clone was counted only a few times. The CDR3 bases are TGTGCCAGCTGCGGGACCTCTGGGGCCAACGTCCTGACTTTC. Its translation is CASCGTSGANVLTF. This chain joins TRBV27 and TRBJ2-6; D perhaps matches TRBD2 (6 bases). The V and J ends lost 8 bases and 0 bases respectively, with 8 bases between them. The CDR3 is made up of 14 amino acids. Looked up from germline, CDR1 is MNHEY and CDR2 is SMNVEV (reference sequence).

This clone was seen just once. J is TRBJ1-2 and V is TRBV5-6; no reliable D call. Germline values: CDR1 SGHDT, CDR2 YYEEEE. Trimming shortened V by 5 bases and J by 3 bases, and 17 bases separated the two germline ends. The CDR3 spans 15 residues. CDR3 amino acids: CASRPRAPKDYGYTF. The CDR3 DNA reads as TGTGCCAGCAGGCCCCGGGCCCCGAAGGACTATGGCTACACCTTC.

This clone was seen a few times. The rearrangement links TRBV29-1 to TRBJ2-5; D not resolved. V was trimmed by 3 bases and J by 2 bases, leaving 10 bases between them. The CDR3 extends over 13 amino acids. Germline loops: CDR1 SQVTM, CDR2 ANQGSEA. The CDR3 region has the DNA TGCAGCGTTGATATGGCCGGGCAAGAGACCCAGTACTTC. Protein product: CSVDMAGQETQYF. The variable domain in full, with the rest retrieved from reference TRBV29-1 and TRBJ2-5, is SAVISQKPSRDICQRGTSLTIQCQVDSQVTMMFWYRQQPGQSLTLIATANQGSEATYESGFVIDKFPISRPNLTFSTLTVSNMSPEDSSIYLCSVDMAGQETQYFGPGTRLLVL.

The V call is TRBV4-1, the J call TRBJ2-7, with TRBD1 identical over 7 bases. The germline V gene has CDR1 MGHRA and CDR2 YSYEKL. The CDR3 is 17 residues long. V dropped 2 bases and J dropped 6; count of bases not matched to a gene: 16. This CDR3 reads CASSQTIIQGREGEQYF. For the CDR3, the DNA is TGCGCCAGCAGCCAAACGATTATACAGGGGAGAGAGGGCGAGCAGTACTTC.

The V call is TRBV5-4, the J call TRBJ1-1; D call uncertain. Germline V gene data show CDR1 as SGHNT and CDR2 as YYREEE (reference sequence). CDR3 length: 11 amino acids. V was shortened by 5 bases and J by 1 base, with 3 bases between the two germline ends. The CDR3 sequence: CASSQNTEAFF. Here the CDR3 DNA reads TGTGCCAGCAGTCAGAACACTGAAGCTTTCTTT.

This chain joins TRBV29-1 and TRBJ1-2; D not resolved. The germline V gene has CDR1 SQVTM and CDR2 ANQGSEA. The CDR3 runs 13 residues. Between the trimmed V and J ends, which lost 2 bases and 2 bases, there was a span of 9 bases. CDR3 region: CSVERAVNYGYTF. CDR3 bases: TGCAGCGTTGAAAGGGCTGTGAACTATGGCTACACCTTC.

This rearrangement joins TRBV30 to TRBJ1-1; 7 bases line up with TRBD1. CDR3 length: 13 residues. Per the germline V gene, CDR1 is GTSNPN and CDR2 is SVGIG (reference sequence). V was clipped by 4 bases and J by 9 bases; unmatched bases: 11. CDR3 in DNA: TGTGCCTGGACCCTATTTCAACAGGGGAAAGCTTTCTTT. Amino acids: CAWTLFQQGKAFF. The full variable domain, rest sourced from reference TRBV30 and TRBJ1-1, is SQTIHQWPATLVQPVGSPLSLECTVEGTSNPNLYWYRQAAGRGLQLLFYSVGIGQISSEVPQNLSASRPQDRQFILSSKKLLLSDSGFYLCAWTLFQQGKAFFGQGTRLTVV.

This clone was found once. The CDR3 is CAWSVQINGDGYTF. In DNA, the CDR3 is TGTGCCTGGAGTGTACAAATTAATGGGGATGGCTACACCTTC. The V call is TRBV30, the J call TRBJ1-2; no definite D call. Germline-derived CDR1 and CDR2 are GTSNPN and SVGIG (reference sequence). The V and J ends lost 0 bases and 6 bases respectively, with 14 bases between them. The CDR3 is 14 residues long.

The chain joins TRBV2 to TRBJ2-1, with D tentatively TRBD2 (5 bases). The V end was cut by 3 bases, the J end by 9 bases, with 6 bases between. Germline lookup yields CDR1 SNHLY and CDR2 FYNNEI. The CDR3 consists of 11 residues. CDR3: CASSDEGEQFF. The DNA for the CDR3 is TGTGCCAGCAGTGATGAGGGTGAGCAGTTCTTC.

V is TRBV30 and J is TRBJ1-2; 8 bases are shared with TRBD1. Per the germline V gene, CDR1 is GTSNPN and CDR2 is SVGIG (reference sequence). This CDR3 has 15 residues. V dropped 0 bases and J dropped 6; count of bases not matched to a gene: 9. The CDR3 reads CAWSVLRTGNDGYTF. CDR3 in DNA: TGTGCCTGGAGTGTACTGAGGACAGGGAATGATGGCTACACCTTC.

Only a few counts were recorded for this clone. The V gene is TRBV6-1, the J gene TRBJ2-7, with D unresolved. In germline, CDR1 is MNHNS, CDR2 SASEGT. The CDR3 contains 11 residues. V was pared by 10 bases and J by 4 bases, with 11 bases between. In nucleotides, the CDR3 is TGTGCCACCACGAATCGGTACGAGCAGTACTTC. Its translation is CATTNRYEQYF.

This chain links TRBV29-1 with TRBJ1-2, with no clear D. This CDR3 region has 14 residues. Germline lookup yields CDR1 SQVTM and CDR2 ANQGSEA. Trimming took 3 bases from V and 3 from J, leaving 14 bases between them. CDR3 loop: CSVDSLRRDYGYTF. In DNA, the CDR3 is TGCAGCGTTGACTCTCTGCGGAGGGACTATGGCTACACCTTC.

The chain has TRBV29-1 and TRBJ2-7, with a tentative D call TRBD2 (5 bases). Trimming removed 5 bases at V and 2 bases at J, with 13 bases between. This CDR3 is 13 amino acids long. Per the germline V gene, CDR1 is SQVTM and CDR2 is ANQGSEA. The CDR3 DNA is TGCAGCGTTCGGGGTTCATCCGCCTACGAGCAGTACTTC. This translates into CSVRGSSAYEQYF.

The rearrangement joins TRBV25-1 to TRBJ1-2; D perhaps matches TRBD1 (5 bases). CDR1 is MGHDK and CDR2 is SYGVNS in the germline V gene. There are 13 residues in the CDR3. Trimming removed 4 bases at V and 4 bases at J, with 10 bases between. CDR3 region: CASSARDGYGYTF. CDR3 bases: TGTGCCAGCAGTGCCCGGGACGGCTATGGCTACACCTTC.

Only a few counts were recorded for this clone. This CDR3 reads CAWSEGPGRSPLHF. For the CDR3, the DNA is TGTGCCTGGAGTGAGGGCCCTGGGCGGTCACCCCTCCACTTT. This chain links TRBV30 with TRBJ1-6; D call uncertain. V shed 1 base and J shed 10 bases, with 14 bases lying between them. Germline V lookup: CDR1 GTSNPN, CDR2 SVGIG (reference sequence). The CDR3 spans 14 residues.

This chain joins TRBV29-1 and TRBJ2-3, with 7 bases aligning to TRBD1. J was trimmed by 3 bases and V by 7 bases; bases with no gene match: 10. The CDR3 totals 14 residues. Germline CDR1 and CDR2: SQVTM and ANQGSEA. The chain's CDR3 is CSAFRQGKTDTQYF. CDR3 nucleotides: TGCAGCGCCTTCCGACAGGGAAAGACAGATACGCAGTATTTT.

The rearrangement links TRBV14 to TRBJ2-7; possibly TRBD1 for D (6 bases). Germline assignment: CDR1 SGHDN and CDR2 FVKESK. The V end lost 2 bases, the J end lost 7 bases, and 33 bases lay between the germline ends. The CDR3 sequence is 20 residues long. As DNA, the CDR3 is TGTGCCAGCAGCCAAAGACTTATCGGGAAACCCCGGGACACCAGCCGAGAGCAGTACTTC. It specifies CASSQRLIGKPRDTSREQYF.

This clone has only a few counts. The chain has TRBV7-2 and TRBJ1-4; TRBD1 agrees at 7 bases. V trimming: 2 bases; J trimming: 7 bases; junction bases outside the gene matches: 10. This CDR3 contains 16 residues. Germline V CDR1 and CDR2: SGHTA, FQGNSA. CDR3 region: CASSLSSGQNFEKLFF. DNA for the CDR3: TGTGCCAGCAGCTTAAGTTCGGGACAGAACTTTGAAAAACTGTTTTTT.

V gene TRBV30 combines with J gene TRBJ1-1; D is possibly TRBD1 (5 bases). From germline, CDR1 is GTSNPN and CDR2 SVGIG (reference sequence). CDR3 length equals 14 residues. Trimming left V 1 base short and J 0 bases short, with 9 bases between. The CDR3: CAWSEDRMNTEAFF. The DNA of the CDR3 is TGTGCCTGGAGTGAAGACAGAATGAACACTGAAGCTTTCTTT. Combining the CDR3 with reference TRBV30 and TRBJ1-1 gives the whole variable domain SQTIHQWPATLVQPVGSPLSLECTVEGTSNPNLYWYRQAAGRGLQLLFYSVGIGQISSEVPQNLSASRPQDRQFILSSKKLLLSDSGFYLCAWSEDRMNTEAFFGQGTRLTVV.